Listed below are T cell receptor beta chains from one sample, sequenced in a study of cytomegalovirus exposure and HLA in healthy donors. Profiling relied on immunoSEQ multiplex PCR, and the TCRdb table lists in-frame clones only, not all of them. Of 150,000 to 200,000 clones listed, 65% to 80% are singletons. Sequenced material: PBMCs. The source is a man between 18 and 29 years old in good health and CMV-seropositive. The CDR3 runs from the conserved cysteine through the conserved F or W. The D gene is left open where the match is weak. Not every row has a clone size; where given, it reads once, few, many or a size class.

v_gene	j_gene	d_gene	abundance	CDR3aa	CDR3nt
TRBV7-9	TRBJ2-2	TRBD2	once	CASSLTGGGTGELFF	TGTGCCAGCAGCTTAACGGGAGGGGGCACCGGGGAGCTGTTTTTT
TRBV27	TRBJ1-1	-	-	CASSIYSMNTEAFF	TGTGCCAGCAGTATCTACAGCATGAACACTGAAGCTTTCTTT
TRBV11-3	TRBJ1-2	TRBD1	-	CASSPRDRQLGYTF	TGTGCCAGCAGCCCCCGGGACAGGCAGTTGGGCTACACCTTC
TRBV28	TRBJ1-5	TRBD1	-	CASSFPTDRDQPQHF	TGTGCCAGCAGTTTCCCTACCGACAGGGACCAGCCCCAGCATTTT
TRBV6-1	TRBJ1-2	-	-	CASSEVRAGYGYTF	TGTGCCAGCAGTGAAGTCAGGGCCGGTTATGGCTACACCTTC
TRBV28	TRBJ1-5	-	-	CASSWAGRLGMGSNQPQHF	TGTGCCAGCTCTTGGGCAGGGCGATTGGGTATGGGAAGCAATCAGCCCCAGCATTTT
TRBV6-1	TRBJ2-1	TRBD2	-	CASKEAGDEQFF	TGTGCCAGCAAGGAAGCGGGAGACGAGCAGTTCTTC
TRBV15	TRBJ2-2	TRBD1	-	CATSLRTGRTGELFF	TGTGCCACCAGCTTAAGGACAGGGCGCACCGGGGAGCTGTTTTTT
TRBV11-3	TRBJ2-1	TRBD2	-	CASSPGLEKRFF	TGTGCCAGCAGCCCCGGACTAGAAAAACGGTTCTTC
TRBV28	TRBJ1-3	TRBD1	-	CASSDRESSGNTIYF	TGTGCCAGCAGTGACAGGGAGAGCTCTGGAAACACCATATATTTT
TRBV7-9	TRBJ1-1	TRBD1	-	CASSSQGAPEAFF	TGTGCCAGCAGCAGTCAGGGGGCCCCTGAAGCTTTCTTT
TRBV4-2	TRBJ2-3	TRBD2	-	CASSQEVAGVDTQYF	TGTGCCAGCAGCCAAGAGGTTGCGGGAGTCGATACGCAGTATTTT
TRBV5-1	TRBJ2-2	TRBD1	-	CASNPTGTGELFF	TGCGCCAGCAATCCGACAGGGACCGGGGAGCTGTTTTTT
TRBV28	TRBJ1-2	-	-	CASSFSTGNYGYTF	TGTGCCAGCAGTTTTTCTACAGGGAACTATGGCTACACCTTC
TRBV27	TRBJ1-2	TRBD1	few	CASSKTGGPGYGYTF	TGTGCCAGCAGTAAAACAGGGGGCCCGGGCTATGGCTACACCTTC
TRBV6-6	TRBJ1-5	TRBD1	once	CASSTPGTGIEQPQHF	TGTGCCAGCAGTACCCCCGGGACAGGGATCGAACAGCCCCAGCATTTT
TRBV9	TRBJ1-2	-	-	CASSVDSSVYGYTF	TGTGCCAGCAGCGTAGACTCGAGCGTCTATGGCTACACCTTC
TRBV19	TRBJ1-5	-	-	CASSGLRGNQPQHF	TGTGCCAGTAGTGGCCTGCGGGGCAATCAGCCCCAGCATTTT
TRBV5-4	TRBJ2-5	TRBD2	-	CASSRPPSGAQETQYF	TGTGCCAGCAGCCGGCCCCCTAGCGGGGCTCAAGAGACCCAGTACTTC
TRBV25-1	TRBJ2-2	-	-	CASSESGSTGNTGELFF	TGTGCCAGCAGTGAATCGGGTTCTACAGGGAACACCGGGGAGCTGTTTTTT
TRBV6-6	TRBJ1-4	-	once	CASEMTATNEKLFF	TGTGCCAGCGAAATGACAGCAACTAATGAAAAACTGTTTTTT
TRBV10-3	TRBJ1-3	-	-	CAAQGESGNTIYF	TGTGCCGCCCAGGGTGAGTCTGGAAACACCATATATTTT